Below, 19 T cell receptor beta chains from the same sample are listed, as sequenced in a study of regulatory T cells in long-lasting Graves disease. Time point in this sample: newly diagnosed GD, antithyroid drugs for less than 3 months. Preparation of the TCR library used RNA extracted from PBMCs. Construction of TCR beta libraries relied on iRepertoire HTBI primers and on Arm-PCR targeting CDR3 regions. TCRdb re-called the multiplex PCR reads through MiXCR, storing one row per CDR3 protein. Of about 360,000 distinct CDR3 sequences in the sample, about 17% were seen once. Separately, the same data were catalogued under a study of T cells in Graves' hyperthyroidism and ophthalmopathy.

Sequenced material: peripheral blood mononuclear cells (PBMCs), taken at new diagnosis, from a patient treated with antithyroid drugs. These receptors were obtained from a woman between 18 and 30 years old with Graves disease.

At least ten counts were recorded for this clonotype. This rearrangement joins TRBV30 to TRBJ2-1; 10 nucleotides align to TRBD2. There are 15 residues in the CDR3. The ends lost 5 bases at V and 3 bases at J; junction bases unmatched: 7. Germline lookup yields CDR1 GTSNPN and CDR2 SVGIG (reference sequence). For the CDR3, the DNA is TGTGCCTGGGCTACCGGGACTAGCGACTACAATGAGCAGTTCTTC. It encodes CAWATGTSDYNEQFF.

This clonotype showed up just a few times. The V gene is TRBV13, the J gene TRBJ1-2, with D perhaps matching TRBD1 (5 bases). V was pared by 5 bases and J by 4 bases, with 17 bases between. Germline assignment: CDR1 PRHDT and CDR2 FYEKMQ (reference sequence). The CDR3 spans 15 residues. The CDR3 spells CASSNRTGEGYGYTF. The DNA of the CDR3 is TGTGCCAGCAGCAACCGGACGGGGGAGGGCTATGGCTACACCTTC.

This clonotype has at least ten counts. The V and J genes are TRBV24-1 and TRBJ2-3, with TRBD2 identical over 8 bases. Germline lookup yields CDR1 KGHDR and CDR2 SFDVKD. This CDR3 is built from 13 residues. Losses at the gene ends were 7 bases for V and 2 bases for J; bases not matched to a gene: 1. This chain's CDR3 is CATSGRATDTQYF. In DNA form, the CDR3 reads TGTGCCACCAGCGGGAGGGCCACAGATACGCAGTATTTT.

Here the CDR3 reads CATSRDGPMSYEQYF. The CDR3 DNA sequence: TGTGCCACCAGCAGAGATGGGCCAATGAGCTACGAGCAGTACTTC. This rearrangement joins TRBV15 to TRBJ2-7; D gene ambiguous. The germline V and J ends were trimmed by 0 bases and 3 bases, with 12 bases remaining between them. Germline assignment: CDR1 LNHNV and CDR2 YYDKDF (reference sequence). The length of the CDR3 is 15 residues.

The sample holds many counts of this clonotype. The chain employs TRBV20-1 and TRBJ2-7; tentative D call: TRBD2 (6 bases). The CDR3 is 15 amino acids. V gave up 0 bases and J gave up 2 bases, with 14 bases separating them. Germline-derived CDR1 and CDR2 are DFQATT and SNEGSKA (reference sequence). This CDR3 reads CSARDRDSGTYEQYF. Here the CDR3 DNA reads TGCAGTGCTAGAGACCGGGACTCCGGAACCTACGAGCAGTACTTC.

This clonotype was seen repeatedly, ten times or more. The CDR3 here is CASSLTTGANQPQHF. DNA for the CDR3: TGCGCCAGCAGCTTAACGACAGGCGCTAATCAGCCCCAGCATTTT. This rearrangement joins TRBV5-1 to TRBJ1-5; the D gene is possibly TRBD1 (6 bases). Germline loops: CDR1 SGHRS, CDR2 YFSETQ. V lost 2 bases to trimming and J lost 4 bases, with 13 bases between them. The CDR3 is made up of 15 amino acids.

This clonotype has a count of ten or more. The genes are TRBV7-3 and TRBJ2-2; the match to TRBD1 covers 7 bases. From germline, CDR1 is SGHTA and CDR2 FQGTGA. CDR3 length: 16 residues. The junction had 13 bases not matched to a gene; V was cut back by 5 bases and J by 7 bases. The CDR3 DNA sequence: TGTGCCAGCAGCCCCACCGGCCAGGGGGTCGGCGGGGAGCTGTTTTTT. This codes for CASSPTGQGVGGELFF.

This clonotype was found many times. CDR3 amino acids: CASSYSTSYSSTAANTEAFF. The CDR3 nucleotides read TGTGCCAGCAGTTACTCGACTTCCTACTCATCAACAGCTGCGAACACTGAAGCTTTCTTT. V gene TRBV6-2 or TRBV6-3 combines with J gene TRBJ1-1; D gene unclear. Trimming removed 0 bases from V and 1 base from J, with 24 bases in between. CDR3 length: 20 residues. The germline gives CDR1 MNHEY, CDR2 SVGEGT.

V gene TRBV7-9 combines with J gene TRBJ2-3, with 8 bases identical to TRBD2. The trim removed 4 bases at V and 2 bases at J, leaving 11 bases unmatched. CDR1 and CDR2 (germline): SEHNR, FQNEAQ (reference sequence). The CDR3 sequence is 17 residues long. The CDR3 nucleotides are TGTGCCAGCAGCTCCCGGGGGGGACAAACTTCCACAGATACGCAGTATTTT. It specifies CASSSRGGQTSTDTQYF.

CDR3 loop: CARRRDLTLMNTEAFF. In DNA form, the CDR3 reads TGTGCCAGAAGGAGGGACCTGACCTTGATGAACACTGAAGCTTTCTTT. The chain links TRBV7-9 to TRBJ1-1; possibly TRBD1 for D (5 bases). Trimming left V 9 bases short and J 0 bases short, with 20 bases between. The germline V gene has CDR1 SEHNR and CDR2 FQNEAQ (reference sequence). This CDR3 has 16 amino acids.

This clonotype was picked up many times. This chain uses TRBV20-1 with TRBJ2-7; no definite D call. This CDR3 region has 15 residues. Trimming cost V 1 base and J 2 bases, with 15 bases left between them. Looked up from germline, CDR1 is DFQATT and CDR2 is SNEGSKA (reference sequence). This CDR3 is CSARVTDHTPYEQYF. Written as DNA, the CDR3 is TGCAGTGCTAGAGTTACGGACCATACTCCCTACGAGCAGTACTTC.

This clonotype was seen at least ten times. The CDR3 bases are TGTGCCAGCAGTTTCGGGATGATAGGCTCGTCGTACGAGCAGTACTTC. Translating gives CASSFGMIGSSYEQYF. The rearrangement joins TRBV28 to TRBJ2-7; D may be TRBD2 (5 bases). Germline-derived CDR1 and CDR2 are MDHEN and SYDVKM. The CDR3 spans 16 residues. The V gene lost 3 bases and the J gene lost 4 bases, with 19 bases spanning the gap.

This clonotype was recorded at least ten times. The genes are TRBV12-3 or TRBV12-4 and TRBJ1-1; D unclear. The CDR3 length is 14 residues. With 3 bases removed from V and 4 bases from J, the gap between germline ends came to 12 bases. CDR3 region: CASSFTGGGTEAFF. The CDR3 DNA reads TGTGCCAGCAGTTTTACGGGTGGCGGCACTGAAGCTTTCTTT.

At least ten counts were recorded for this clonotype. One end of the junction fails to match germline, which may point to a read error. The chain has TRBV28 and TRBJ1-1; perhaps TRBD1 as D (5 bases). The CDR3 is made up of 16 amino acids. Germline assignment: CDR1 MDHEN and CDR2 SYDVKM. This chain's CDR3 is CASPAGPEFPNTEAFF. The CDR3 coding sequence is TGCGCGAGCCCCGCGGGACCCGAATTTCCGAACACTGAAGCTTTCTTT.

This clonotype was observed a few times. This chain links TRBV7-9 with TRBJ2-5; D possibly uses TRBD1 or TRBD2 (5 bases each). V gave up 8 bases and J gave up 0 bases, with 13 bases separating them. The CDR3 loop spans 14 amino acids. CDR1 is SEHNR and CDR2 is FQNEAQ in the germline V gene (reference sequence). The DNA for the CDR3 is TGTGCCAGCTCTGATGGGACCGACCAAGAGACCCAGTACTTC. This translates into CASSDGTDQETQYF. The full variable domain, its missing parts supplied by reference TRBV7-9 and TRBJ2-5, is DTGVSQNPRHKITKRGQNVTFRCDPISEHNRLYWYRQTLGQGPEFLTYFQNEAQLEKSRLLSDRFSAERPKGSFSTLEIQRTEQGDSAMYLCASSDGTDQETQYFGPGTRLLVL.

This clonotype was seen only a few times. The V call is TRBV6-5, the J call TRBJ2-5, with no clear D. V lost 4 bases and J 5 bases, leaving 8 bases between the germline ends. The CDR3 is 12 amino acids. The germline CDR1 and CDR2 sequences are MNHEY and SVGAGI. The CDR3: CASSFFRETQYF. Here the CDR3 DNA reads TGTGCCAGCAGTTTCTTCCGGGAGACCCAGTACTTC.

The chain links TRBV4-1 to TRBJ2-7; a weak D match, TRBD1 (6 bases). The CDR3 is made up of 18 amino acids. V shed 4 bases and J shed 0 bases, with 22 bases lying between them. Germline CDR1 MGHRA, CDR2 YSYEKL. CDR3: CASSPFTAVDRSSYEQYF. CDR3 nucleotide sequence: TGCGCCAGCAGCCCTTTCACAGCGGTCGACAGGAGCTCCTACGAGCAGTACTTC.

This chain links TRBV29-1 with TRBJ1-1; unclear D gene. The CDR3 sequence is 11 residues long. V was trimmed by 4 bases and J by 2 bases, leaving 5 bases between them. Looked up from germline, CDR1 is SQVTM and CDR2 is ANQGSEA. CDR3 bases: TGCAGCGTTGTATCTAACACTGAAGCTTTCTTT. This gives the protein CSVVSNTEAFF.

This clonotype occurred many times. The chain is built from TRBV18 and TRBJ2-7, with 8 bases fitting TRBD2. After removal of 4 bases from V and 4 bases from J, the junction contained 15 bases not matched to a gene. CDR1 and CDR2 (germline): KGHSH, LQKENI. CDR3 length: 17 amino acids. CDR3 in amino acids: CASSQFSSAGEAYEQYF. In nucleotides, the CDR3 is TGTGCCAGCTCACAGTTCTCGTCAGCGGGAGAAGCGTACGAGCAGTACTTC.